Below are 3 T cell receptor beta chains sequenced from a single sample in a study of cytomegalovirus exposure and HLA in healthy donors. The data were produced by immunoSEQ multiplex PCR, yet TCRdb's version contains in-frame clones alone and is incomplete. The table records 120,000 or so clones, around 90% of them present only once. Sequencing was done on a sample of PBMCs. These receptors all come from a woman in her late teens or twenties in good health and CMV-seronegative.

A single count supports this clone. J is TRBJ2-3 and V is TRBV19; the match to TRBD2 covers 7 bases. The CDR3 covers 15 residues. With 4 bases clipped from V and 2 bases from J, the junction kept 6 bases outside the gene matches. Germline V CDR1 and CDR2: LNHDA, SQIVND (reference sequence). This CDR3 reads CASSREGDYTDTQYF. The CDR3 DNA reads as TGTGCCAGTAGTAGGGAGGGAGATTACACAGATACGCAGTATTTT.

The V gene is TRBV2, the J gene TRBJ2-1; the match to TRBD2 covers 13 bases. The V gene's germline CDR1 is SNHLY and CDR2 FYNNEI. The trim removed 6 bases at V and 7 bases at J, leaving 3 bases unmatched. CDR3 length: 14 residues. The DNA of the CDR3 is TGTGCCAGCAGGGGACTAGCGGGAAAGAATGAGCAGTTCTTC. Translated: CASRGLAGKNEQFF.

The chain recombines TRBV5-4 with TRBJ2-7, with D perhaps matching TRBD2 (5 bases). The germline gives CDR1 SGHNT, CDR2 YYREEE (reference sequence). The CDR3 contains 13 residues. Trimming stripped 3 bases from V and 1 base from J, with 8 bases between. The CDR3 reads CASSSRVSYEQYF. CDR3 nucleotides: TGTGCCAGCAGCTCGAGGGTGTCCTACGAGCAGTACTTC. The whole variable domain, filled in from reference TRBV5-4 and TRBJ2-7, reads ETGVTQSPTHLIKTRGQQVTLRCSSQSGHNTVSWYQQALGQGPQFIFQYYREEENGRGNFPPRFSGLQFPNYSSELNVNALELDDSALYLCASSSRVSYEQYFGPGTRLTVT.